Below, one TCR beta chain is given with its context. The sample is drawn from a study of cytomegalovirus exposure and HLA in healthy donors. This PCR relied on a set of 60 Vbeta primers and 13 Jbeta primers. TCRdb's copy holds only in-frame clones and misses some; the assay was immunoSEQ multiplex PCR. The data show 20,000 to 25,000 clones, with about 77% seen just once and around 7% held by the top ten. The V segment lost 6 bases and the J segment 7 bases; nucleotides outside the gene matches: 10. This CDR3 has 14 residues. Germline V gives CDR1 MNHEY, CDR2 SVGAGI. Sequencing was carried out using PBMCs. This chain connects TRBV6-5 to TRBJ2-7; TRBD2 aligns across 9 bases. The TCR originated in a man between 60 and 70 years old in good health and CMV-seronegative. CDR3 sequence reads: CASRNPSGALEQYF. The CDR3 DNA reads as TGTGCCAGCAGGAACCCTAGCGGGGCTTTGGAGCAGTACTTC.